Each of the 23 T cell receptor beta chains below was sequenced from the same sample in a study of CXCR3-negative and CXCR3-positive naive CD8 T cells. Through 5' RACE with UMI labels, the TRB cDNA libraries were prepared. Following a re-call of the 5' RACE reads, TCRdb has one entry per CDR3 protein and lacks DNA. The table lists over 100,000 distinct CDR3 sequences. The material sequenced was naive CXCR3- CD8+ T cells from blood. Sample subset: CD45RO-CCR7+CD27+CD95- naive CD8+ T cells lacking CXCR3 (TNR3-). These receptors were taken from a human donor in good health. Some clones in this sample may be carry-over from other donors' samples.

This chain joins TRBV29-1 and TRBJ2-7; lacking DNA, the TRBD2 call made by TCRdb goes unchecked. The CDR3 is made up of 14 amino acids. Germline CDR1 and CDR2: SQVTM and ANQGSEA. CDR3 sequence: CSAVAEASSYEQYF.

The V call is TRBV18, the J call TRBJ2-7. The CDR3 has 16 residues. Germline CDR1 KGHSH, CDR2 LQKENI. This CDR3 is CASSPTYGQGPYEQYF.

The gene calls are TRBV19 and TRBJ2-1. Germline CDR1 and CDR2: LNHDA and SQIVND (reference sequence). This CDR3 contains 13 residues. This chain's CDR3 is CASSIALYNEQFF. Drawing the rest from reference TRBV19 and TRBJ2-1, the complete variable domain is DGGITQSPKYLFRKEGQNVTLSCEQNLNHDAMYWYRQDPGQGLRLIYYSQIVNDFQKGDIAEGYSVSREKKESFPLTVTSAQKNPTAFYLCASSIALYNEQFFGPGTRLTVL.

The chain has TRBV2 and TRBJ2-5; TCRdb returns TRBD2, unconfirmable since there is no DNA. The CDR3 has 14 amino acids. The germline CDR1 and CDR2 sequences are SNHLY and FYNNEI. The CDR3 is CASSEWVSEETQYF.

V gene TRBV28 combines with J gene TRBJ2-7; lacking DNA, the TRBD1 call made by TCRdb goes unchecked. Germline V gene sequence: CDR1 MDHEN, CDR2 SYDVKM. The CDR3 contains 15 residues. The CDR3 is CASSLRGPPGDEQYF.

This sequence joins TRBV4-3 and TRBJ1-2. Germline CDR1 and CDR2: LGHNA and YSLEER. There are 17 residues in the CDR3. The CDR3 protein is CASSQRTDNLYNYGYTF.

This sequence joins TRBV5-1 and TRBJ2-3; the D gene TCRdb calls, TRBD2, cannot be checked with no DNA. The CDR3 length is 15 residues. The V gene's germline CDR1 is SGHRS and CDR2 YFSETQ. CDR3 loop: CASSLVLGVTDTQYF.

The rearrangement links TRBV20-1 to TRBJ2-3; TCRdb indicates TRBD2, and absent DNA this call remains unverified. The CDR3 covers 14 residues. CDR1 is DFQATT, CDR2 SNEGSKA, per germline (reference sequence). This chain's CDR3 is CSARTQALTDTQYF.

V and J are TRBV28 and TRBJ2-2; TCRdb selects TRBD2, and the lack of DNA leaves this call unchecked. Germline V lookup: CDR1 MDHEN, CDR2 SYDVKM. The length of the CDR3 is 16 residues. CDR3 amino acids: CASSPTGLARDGELFF.

The chain is built from TRBV10-3 and TRBJ2-7; absent DNA, TCRdb's TRBD1 call cannot be checked. The length of the CDR3 is 13 residues. Germline V gene lookup returns CDR1 ENHRY and CDR2 SYGVKD. This CDR3 is CAISEGGGNEQYF.

The chain is built from TRBV14 and TRBJ2-2; no DNA is available, so the TRBD2 call from TCRdb remains unchecked. CDR3 length: 16 amino acids. The germline V gene has CDR1 SGHDN and CDR2 FVKESK. The CDR3 reads CASSQPWTGGTGELFF.

The chain employs TRBV12-3 or TRBV12-4 and TRBJ1-5; as DNA is missing, the TRBD1 call by TCRdb cannot be tested. The CDR3 consists of 14 residues. The CDR3 region is CASSQDRDDQPQHF.

The gene calls are TRBV28 and TRBJ1-3; TCRdb selects TRBD1, and the lack of DNA leaves this call unchecked. The germline V gene encodes CDR1 MDHEN and CDR2 SYDVKM. The CDR3 has 15 amino acids. The CDR3 protein is CASSSTGLSGNTIYF.

V gene TRBV19 combines with J gene TRBJ2-1; TCRdb selects TRBD1, and the lack of DNA leaves this call unchecked. The germline V gene has CDR1 LNHDA and CDR2 SQIVND (reference sequence). The CDR3 has 13 residues. The chain's CDR3 is CARSITGYNEQFF.

The genes are TRBV12-3 or TRBV12-4 and TRBJ2-1; TCRdb indicates TRBD2, and absent DNA this call remains unverified. The CDR3 runs to 17 residues. The CDR3 here is CASSWEAGVGPQDEQFF.

V is TRBV7-9 and J is TRBJ2-7; TCRdb indicates TRBD2, and absent DNA this call remains unverified. The CDR3 sequence is 15 residues long. Germline V gene sequence: CDR1 SEHNR, CDR2 FQNEAQ (reference sequence). This chain's CDR3 is CASSPRDASSYEQYF.

This chain links TRBV20-1 with TRBJ2-1. The CDR3 has 11 amino acids. Germline V lookup: CDR1 DFQATT, CDR2 SNEGSKA (reference sequence). CDR3 protein: CSAPFYNEQFF.

The V call is TRBV29-1, the J call TRBJ2-5. The germline V gene encodes CDR1 SQVTM and CDR2 ANQGSEA. This CDR3 spans 11 amino acids. The CDR3 sequence: CSVEKEDTQYF.

The rearrangement links TRBV14 to TRBJ2-1. The length of the CDR3 is 12 residues. Germline V gene sequence: CDR1 SGHDN, CDR2 FVKESK. CDR3 region: CASSHLYNEQFF.

This chain links TRBV28 with TRBJ2-7; without DNA, the TCRdb call of TRBD1 cannot be checked. The CDR3 is 13 residues long. Germline V gene lookup returns CDR1 MDHEN and CDR2 SYDVKM. The CDR3 sequence: CASGRVPSYEQYF.

The rearrangement joins TRBV6-5 to TRBJ2-7; as DNA is missing, the TRBD1 call by TCRdb cannot be tested. This CDR3 is 13 amino acids long. CDR1 and CDR2 (germline): MNHEY, SVGAGI. The CDR3 reads CASSLLLSYEQYF.

The chain joins TRBV28 to TRBJ2-2. The CDR3 is 12 residues long. Germline V gene sequence: CDR1 MDHEN, CDR2 SYDVKM. The CDR3: CASSLRTGELFF.

This chain connects TRBV11-2 to TRBJ2-7; no DNA is available, so the TRBD2 call from TCRdb remains unchecked. This CDR3 has 15 residues. From germline, CDR1 is SGHAT and CDR2 FQNNGV. CDR3 protein: CASSTSPGLAFRQYF.